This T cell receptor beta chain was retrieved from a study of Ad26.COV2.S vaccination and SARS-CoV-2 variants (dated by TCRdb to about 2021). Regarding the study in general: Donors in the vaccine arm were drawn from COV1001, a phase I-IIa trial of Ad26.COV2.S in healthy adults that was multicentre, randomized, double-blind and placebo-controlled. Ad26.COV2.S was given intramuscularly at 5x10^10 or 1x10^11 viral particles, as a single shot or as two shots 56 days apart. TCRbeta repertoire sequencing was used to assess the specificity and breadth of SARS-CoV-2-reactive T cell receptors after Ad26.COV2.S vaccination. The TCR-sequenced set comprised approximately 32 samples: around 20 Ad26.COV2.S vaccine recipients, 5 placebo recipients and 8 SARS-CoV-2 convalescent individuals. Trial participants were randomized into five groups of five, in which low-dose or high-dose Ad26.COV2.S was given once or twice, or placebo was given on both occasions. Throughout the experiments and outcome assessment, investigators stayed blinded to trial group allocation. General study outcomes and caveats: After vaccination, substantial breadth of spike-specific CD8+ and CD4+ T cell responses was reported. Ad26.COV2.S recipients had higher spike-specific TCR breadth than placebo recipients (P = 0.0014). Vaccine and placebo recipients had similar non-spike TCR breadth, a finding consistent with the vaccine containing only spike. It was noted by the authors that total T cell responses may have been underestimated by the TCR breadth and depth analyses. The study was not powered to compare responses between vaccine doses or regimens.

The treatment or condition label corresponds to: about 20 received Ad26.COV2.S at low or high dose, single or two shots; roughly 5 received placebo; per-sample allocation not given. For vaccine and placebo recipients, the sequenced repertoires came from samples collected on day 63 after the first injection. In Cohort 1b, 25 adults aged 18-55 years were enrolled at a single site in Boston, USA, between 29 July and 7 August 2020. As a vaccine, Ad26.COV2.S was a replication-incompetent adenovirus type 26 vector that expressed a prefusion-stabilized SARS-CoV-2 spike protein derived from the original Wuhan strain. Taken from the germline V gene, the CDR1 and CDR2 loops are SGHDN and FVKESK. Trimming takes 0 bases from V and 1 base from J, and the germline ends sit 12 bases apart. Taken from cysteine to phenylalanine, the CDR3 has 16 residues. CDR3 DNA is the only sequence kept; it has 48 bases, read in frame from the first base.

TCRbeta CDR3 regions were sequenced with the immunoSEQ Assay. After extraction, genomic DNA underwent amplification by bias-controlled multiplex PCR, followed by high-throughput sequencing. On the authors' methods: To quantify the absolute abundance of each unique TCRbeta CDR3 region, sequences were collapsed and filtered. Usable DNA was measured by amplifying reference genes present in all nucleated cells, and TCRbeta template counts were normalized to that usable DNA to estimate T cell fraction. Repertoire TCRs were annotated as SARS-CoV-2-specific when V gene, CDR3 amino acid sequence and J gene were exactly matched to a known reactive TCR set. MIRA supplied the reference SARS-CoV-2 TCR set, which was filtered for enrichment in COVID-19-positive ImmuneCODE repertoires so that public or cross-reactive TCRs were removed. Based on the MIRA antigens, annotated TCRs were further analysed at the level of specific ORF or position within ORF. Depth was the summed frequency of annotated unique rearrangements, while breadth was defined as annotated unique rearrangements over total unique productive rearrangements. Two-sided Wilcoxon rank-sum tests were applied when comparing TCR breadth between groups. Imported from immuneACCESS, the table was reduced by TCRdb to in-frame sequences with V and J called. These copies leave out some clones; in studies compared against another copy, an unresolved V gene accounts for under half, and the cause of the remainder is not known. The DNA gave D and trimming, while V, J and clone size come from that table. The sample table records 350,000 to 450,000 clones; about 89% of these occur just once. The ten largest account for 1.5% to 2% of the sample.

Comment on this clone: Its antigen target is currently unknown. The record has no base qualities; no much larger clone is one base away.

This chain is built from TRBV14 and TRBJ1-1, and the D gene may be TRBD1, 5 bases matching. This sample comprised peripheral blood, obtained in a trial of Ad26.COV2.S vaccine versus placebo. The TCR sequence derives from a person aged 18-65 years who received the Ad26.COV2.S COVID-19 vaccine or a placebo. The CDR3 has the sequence CASSQDRGTANTEAFF. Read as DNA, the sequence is TGTGCCAGCAGCCAAGATCGGGGGACGGCGAACACTGAAGCTTTCTTT.